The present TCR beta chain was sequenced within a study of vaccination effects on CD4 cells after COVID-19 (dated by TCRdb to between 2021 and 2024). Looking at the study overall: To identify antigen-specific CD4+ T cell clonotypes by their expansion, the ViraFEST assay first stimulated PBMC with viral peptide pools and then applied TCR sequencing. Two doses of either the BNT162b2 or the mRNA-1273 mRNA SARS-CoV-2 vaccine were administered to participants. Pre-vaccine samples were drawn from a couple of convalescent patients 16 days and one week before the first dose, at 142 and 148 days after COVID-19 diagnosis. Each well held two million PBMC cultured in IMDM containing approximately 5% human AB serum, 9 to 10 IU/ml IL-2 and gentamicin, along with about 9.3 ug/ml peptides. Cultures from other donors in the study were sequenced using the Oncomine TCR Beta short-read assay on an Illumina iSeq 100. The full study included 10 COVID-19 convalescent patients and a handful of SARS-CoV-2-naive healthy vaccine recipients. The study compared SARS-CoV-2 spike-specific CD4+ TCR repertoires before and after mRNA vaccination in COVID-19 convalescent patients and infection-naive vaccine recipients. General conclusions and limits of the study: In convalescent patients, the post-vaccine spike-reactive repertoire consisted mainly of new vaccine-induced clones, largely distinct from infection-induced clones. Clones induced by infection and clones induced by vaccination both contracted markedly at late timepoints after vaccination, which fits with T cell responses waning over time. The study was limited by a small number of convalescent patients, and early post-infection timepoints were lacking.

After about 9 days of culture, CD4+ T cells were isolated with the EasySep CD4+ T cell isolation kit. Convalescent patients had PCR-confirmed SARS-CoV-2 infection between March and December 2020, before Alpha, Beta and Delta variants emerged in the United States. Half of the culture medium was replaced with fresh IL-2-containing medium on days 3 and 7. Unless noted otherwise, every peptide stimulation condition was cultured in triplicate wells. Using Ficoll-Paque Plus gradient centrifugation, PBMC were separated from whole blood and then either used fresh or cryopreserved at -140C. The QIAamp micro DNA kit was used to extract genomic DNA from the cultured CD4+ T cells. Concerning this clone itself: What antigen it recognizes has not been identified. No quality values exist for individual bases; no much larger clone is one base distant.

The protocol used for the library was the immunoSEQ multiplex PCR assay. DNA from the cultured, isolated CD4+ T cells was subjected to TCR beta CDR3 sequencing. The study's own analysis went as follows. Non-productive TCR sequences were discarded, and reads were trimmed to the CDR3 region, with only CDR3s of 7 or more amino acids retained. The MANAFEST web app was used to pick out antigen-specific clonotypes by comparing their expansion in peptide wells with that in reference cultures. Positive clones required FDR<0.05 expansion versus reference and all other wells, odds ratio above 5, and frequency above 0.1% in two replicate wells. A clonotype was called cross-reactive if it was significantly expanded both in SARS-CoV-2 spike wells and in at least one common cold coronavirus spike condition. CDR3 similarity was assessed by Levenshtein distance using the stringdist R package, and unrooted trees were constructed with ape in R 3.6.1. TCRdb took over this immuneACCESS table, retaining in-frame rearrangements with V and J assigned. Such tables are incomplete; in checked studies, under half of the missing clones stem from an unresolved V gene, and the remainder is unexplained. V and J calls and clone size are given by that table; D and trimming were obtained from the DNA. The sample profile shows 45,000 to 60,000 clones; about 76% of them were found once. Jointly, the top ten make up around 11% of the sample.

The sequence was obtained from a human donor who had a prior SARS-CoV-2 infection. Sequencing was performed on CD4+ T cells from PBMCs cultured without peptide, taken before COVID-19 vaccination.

The CDR3 region: CASTGQAVEGYTF. In nucleotides, the sequence is TGTGCCAGCACTGGACAGGCGGTCGAAGGCTACACCTTC. This sequence uses TRBV28 and TRBJ1-2; 7 nucleotides in the junction match TRBD1. From the germline V gene, CDR1 is MDHEN and CDR2 is SYDVKM. The CDR3 runs 13 residues from the cysteine to the phenylalanine. The sequence is cut down to CDR3 DNA, 39 bases in frame from base 1. From V the trimming removes 7 bases and from J it removes 8 bases, while the gene matches leave 10 bases of the junction unaccounted for.